These 14 T cell receptor beta chains were sequenced from one sample in a study of cytomegalovirus exposure and HLA in healthy donors. It was with 60 Vbeta and 13 Jbeta primers that the PCR ran. Profiling relied on immunoSEQ multiplex PCR, and the TCRdb table lists in-frame clones only, not all of them. The repertoire holds some 150,000 clones, 80% to 90% seen once, with about 4.1% in the top ten. Sequenced: PBMCs. The origin of the receptors is a woman in her forties in good health and CMV-seropositive.

V usage is TRBV2 and J usage is TRBJ2-1; the D gene is possibly TRBD1 (5 bases). Trimming pared 3 bases from V and 1 base from J, leaving 10 bases between. This CDR3 has 15 amino acids. Germline loops: CDR1 SNHLY, CDR2 FYNNEI. CDR3 nucleotides: TGTGCCAGCAGTGAGCCAGCAGGGTCCTACAATGAGCAGTTCTTC. Its protein product is CASSEPAGSYNEQFF.

Concerning this clone: Other DNA variants within this sample encode the same CDR3. The chain employs TRBV6-5 and TRBJ1-5; possible D gene TRBD1, 5 bases. The germline CDR1 and CDR2 sequences are MNHEY and SVGAGI. Trimming removed 6 bases at V and 4 bases at J, with 16 bases between. The CDR3 contains 15 residues. The DNA for the CDR3 is TGTGCCAGCAGCACCGGACAACTGGGTAATCAGCCCCAGCATTTT. Translating it yields CASSTGQLGNQPQHF.

This sequence joins TRBV6-5 and TRBJ1-2; 8 positions agree with TRBD1. CDR3 size: 14 residues. The germline CDR1 and CDR2 sequences are MNHEY and SVGAGI. The V segment lost 0 bases and the J segment 7 bases; nucleotides outside the gene matches: 4. Written as DNA, the CDR3 is TGTGCCAGCAGTTACTCGGCTGGACAGGGTGGCTACACCTTC. Translation gives CASSYSAGQGGYTF.

The chain couples TRBV4-2 to TRBJ2-7, with 12 positions matching TRBD2. CDR1 and CDR2 (germline): LGHNA, YNFKEQ. V lost 4 bases, J lost 2 bases, and 3 bases stayed unmatched. The CDR3 totals 15 residues. The CDR3 DNA follows: TGTGCCAGCAGCCCTGGACTAGCGGGGACCTACGAGCAGTACTTC. Its translation is CASSPGLAGTYEQYF.

The rearrangement joins TRBV28 to TRBJ2-1; TRBD2 aligns across 12 bases. Trimming cost V 5 bases and J 9 bases; bases outside gene matches: 11. The CDR3 spans 16 residues. Germline assignment: CDR1 MDHEN and CDR2 SYDVKM. CDR3 DNA sequence: TGTGCCAGCAGTCCATCTAGCGGGGGGGTCCATGGTGAGCAGTTCTTC. It codes for CASSPSSGGVHGEQFF. The full variable domain, completed using reference TRBV28 and TRBJ2-1, is DVKVTQSSRYLVKRTGEKVFLECVQDMDHENMFWYRQDPGLGLRLIYFSYDVKMKEKGDIPEGYSVSREKKERFSLILESASTNQTSMYLCASSPSSGGVHGEQFFGPGTRLTVL.

The gene calls are TRBV7-3 and TRBJ2-2; D is possibly TRBD2 (6 bases). Germline lookup yields CDR1 SGHTA and CDR2 FQGTGA. Trimming stripped 0 bases from V and 1 base from J, with 6 bases between. This CDR3 is built from 15 residues. The CDR3 DNA reads TGTGCCAGCAGCTTAACGGGGGGGAACACCGGGGAGCTGTTTTTT. Amino acids: CASSLTGGNTGELFF.

V usage is TRBV19 and J usage is TRBJ2-1; tentative D call: TRBD2 (5 bases). Germline V gene lookup returns CDR1 LNHDA and CDR2 SQIVND (reference sequence). This CDR3 is 12 amino acids long. Trimming removed 6 bases from V and 10 bases from J, with 13 bases in between. DNA for the CDR3: TGTGCCAGTAGGAACCTCGAGGGCGAGCAGTTCTTC. It encodes CASRNLEGEQFF. Looking up the rest from reference TRBV19 and TRBJ2-1 gives the full variable domain: DGGITQSPKYLFRKEGQNVTLSCEQNLNHDAMYWYRQDPGQGLRLIYYSQIVNDFQKGDIAEGYSVSREKKESFPLTVTSAQKNPTAFYLCASRNLEGEQFFGPGTRLTVL.

The chain links TRBV6-5 to TRBJ1-2; D not resolved. The CDR3 spans 12 residues. Germline V lookup: CDR1 MNHEY, CDR2 SVGAGI. Trimming shortened V by 4 bases and J by 8 bases, and 11 bases separated the two germline ends. The chain's CDR3 is CASSSHRRGYTF. The CDR3 nucleotides are TGTGCCAGCAGTTCCCACCGGAGAGGCTACACCTTC.

This clone is a singleton in its sample. The V and J genes are TRBV27 and TRBJ2-3; no definite D call. The CDR3 length is 13 residues. V lost 2 bases, J lost 0 bases, and 3 bases lay in between. Germline lookup yields CDR1 MNHEY and CDR2 SMNVEV (reference sequence). CDR3 sequence reads: CASSLQSTDTQYF. CDR3 nucleotide sequence: TGTGCCAGCAGTTTACAAAGCACAGATACGCAGTATTTT.

The rearrangement uses TRBV10-1 and TRBJ2-1, with TRBD2 matching 7 bases. The CDR3 contains 11 residues. CDR1 WNHNN and CDR2 SYGVQD come from the germline V gene (reference sequence). V was pared by 9 bases and J by 10 bases, with 6 bases of the junction left unmatched. As DNA, the CDR3 is TGCGCCAGGTCTCCCGGGGGGGAGCAGTTCTTC. Translation gives CARSPGGEQFF.

V is TRBV7-2 and J is TRBJ2-7; D perhaps matches TRBD1 (6 bases). The CDR3 has 15 residues. The V and J ends lost 3 bases and 2 bases respectively, with 14 bases between them. The germline V gene encodes CDR1 SGHTA and CDR2 FQGNSA. This chain's CDR3 is CASSLGPTGTYEQYF. DNA for the CDR3: TGTGCCAGCAGCTTGGGACCGACAGGCACCTACGAGCAGTACTTC.

V gene TRBV19 combines with J gene TRBJ2-5; 12 bases agree with TRBD2. The length of the CDR3 is 15 residues. The V segment lost 5 bases and the J segment 5 bases; nucleotides outside the gene matches: 6. CDR1 is LNHDA, CDR2 SQIVND, per germline (reference sequence). This CDR3 reads CASSLRTSGIETQYF. DNA for the CDR3: TGTGCCAGTAGTTTACGGACTAGCGGGATCGAGACCCAGTACTTC.

The chain employs TRBV5-1 and TRBJ2-3; no clear D. The CDR3 sequence is 13 residues long. V was shortened by 4 bases and J by 6 bases, with 12 bases between the two germline ends. In germline, CDR1 is SGHRS, CDR2 YFSETQ. The CDR3 DNA follows: TGCGCCAGCAGCAAAGTCACAGTGGATACGCAGTATTTT. Its translation is CASSKVTVDTQYF.

This CDR3 is CASSQSGRSNQPQHF. The CDR3 nucleotides read TGTGCCAGTAGCCAGTCGGGAAGAAGCAATCAGCCCCAGCATTTT. J is TRBJ1-5 and V is TRBV19; D is uncertain. Trimming took 6 bases from V and 1 from J, leaving 13 bases between them. The CDR3 loop spans 15 amino acids. Germline V lookup: CDR1 LNHDA, CDR2 SQIVND (reference sequence).